This T cell receptor beta chain was identified during a study of T-cell memory formation after mild COVID-19. At the level of the study: TCR clusters mostly belonged to single donors.

Sample barcodes and UMIs were carried by the TCR alpha and TCR beta cDNA libraries that 5'RACE generated with constant-segment primers. MiXCR, applied by TCRdb to the 5' RACE reads, yields one record per CDR3 protein. This sample yields over 250,000 distinct CDR3 sequences, of which more than 15% are seen a single time; approximately 23% belongs to the top ten. Study-level points and caveats: Pre-infection memory showed some responding clones, and this suggested that cross-reactive memory joined.

V was cut by 0 bases and J by 8 bases, with 16 bases left in between. Germline V gene data show CDR1 as MGHRA and CDR2 as YSYEKL. This CDR3 region has 15 residues. As to this clonotype: The antigen is unknown.

V is TRBV4-1 and J is TRBJ2-5, with a possible D match to TRBD1 (6 bases). This sequence originates from a man aged 18 to 30 who had mild COVID-19 (a few samples of this study predate the infection). Cell type and time point are not known. Sequencing was performed on PBMCs or a T cell subset sorted from them (not recorded which). The CDR3 DNA follows: TGCGCCAGCAGCCAAGATTTCCAGGGGCGGTCAACCCAGTACTTC. Translation gives CASSQDFQGRSTQYF.